This TCR beta chain originates from a study of CXCR3-negative and CXCR3-positive naive CD8 T cells. A remark on this clonotype: Antigen specificity is unknown.

The CDR3 totals 16 residues. Germline CDR1 is SGHVS and CDR2 is FNYEAQ. Study-level findings and limits: More hydrophobic TRB CDR3s were found in CXCR3-positive naive cells than in CXCR3-negative naive cells. The majority of assays used fresh PBMCs, and CXCR3 expression partially decreased after cryopreservation. Similar TRBV-TRBJ usage was seen in naive cells (both CXCR3-negative and CXCR3-positive), but memory cells differed. With surface CD5 comparable between naive subsets, TCR strength was estimated using properties derived from the TRB CDR3.

Naive CD8+ T cells displayed a CD45RO-CCR7+CD27+CD95- phenotype. Preparation of TRB cDNA libraries relied on 5' RACE carrying UMI labels. No DNA is given; TCRdb re-called the 5' RACE reads and lists each CDR3 protein once. Recorded for this sample: 120,000 to 150,000 distinct CDR3 sequences. The sample taken for sequencing was naive CXCR3+ CD8+ T cells from blood. The subset here: CD45RO-CCR7+CD27+CD95- naive CD8+ T cells expressing CXCR3 (TNR3+). The gene calls are TRBV7-6 and TRBJ2-3; the D call from TCRdb, TRBD1, cannot be confirmed without DNA. The TCR was taken from a human donor in good health. Some clones in this sample may be carry-over from other donors' samples. CDR3 residues: CASQADPGASTDTQYF. The full variable domain, completed using reference TRBV7-6 and TRBJ2-3, is GAGVSQSPRYKVTKRGQDVALRCDPISGHVSLYWYRQALGQGPEFLTYFNYEAQQDKSGLPNDRFSAERPEGSISTLTIQRTEQRDSAMYRCASQADPGASTDTQYFGPGTRLTVL.